One and the same sample provided the 14 T cell receptor beta chains below, sequenced in a study of radiation and T cells in renal cell carcinoma. Produced via immunoSEQ multiplex PCR; TCRdb's table is partial and in-frame only. The sample carries about 20,000 clones, approximately 80% recorded once. Time point: baseline pretreatment blood. Treatment of the sample: 15 Gy SBRT to primary tumor, nephrectomy 4 weeks later. The sample consisted of blood, taken from a patient whose treatment included radiotherapy and nephrectomy. These receptors came from a man aged 55 to 69 with renal cell carcinoma.

The J gene is TRBJ2-1, the V gene TRBV7-2, with TRBD2 matching over 10 bases. CDR1 and CDR2 from the germline V gene are SGHTA and FQGNSA. V dropped 1 base and J dropped 8; count of bases not matched to a gene: 17. This CDR3 comprises 19 residues. CDR3 DNA: TGTGCCAGCAGCTTAGTGAGTAGGCTAGCGGGAGAGATGTACGATGAGCAGTTCTTC. The encoded protein is CASSLVSRLAGEMYDEQFF.

The rearrangement uses TRBV5-5 and TRBJ1-5, with D perhaps matching TRBD1 (5 bases). Germline CDR1 reads SGHKS; CDR2 reads YYEKEE (reference sequence). V lost 2 bases to trimming and J lost 4 bases, with 19 bases between them. CDR3 length equals 17 residues. CDR3 sequence (DNA): TGTGCCAGCAGCTTCGATGACAGAGGGTGGTCTAATCAGCCCCAGCATTTT. Its translation: CASSFDDRGWSNQPQHF.

The chain carries TRBV30 and TRBJ1-1, with D perhaps matching TRBD1 (5 bases). This CDR3 has 13 amino acids. Per the germline V gene, CDR1 is GTSNPN and CDR2 is SVGIG (reference sequence). V was clipped by 3 bases and J by 7 bases, with 15 bases between them. CDR3 nucleotide sequence: TGTGCCTGGAGGGGGGACTCCCTGAATGAAGCTTTCTTT. Encoded protein: CAWRGDSLNEAFF.

The chain has TRBV6-4 and TRBJ2-1; D ambiguous. The CDR3 contains 15 residues. The ends were cut back, 2 bases at V and 3 bases at J, with 11 bases in the middle. CDR1 and CDR2 from the germline V gene are MRHNA and SNTAGT. DNA of the CDR3: TGTGCCAGCAGTGACGGGTCAGCCGACTACAATGAGCAGTTCTTC. Translating it yields CASSDGSADYNEQFF.

The table lists this clone with a count of one. The chain uses TRBV6-5 and TRBJ2-7; D is possibly TRBD2 (5 bases). Trimming stripped 1 base from V and 6 bases from J, with 7 bases between. CDR1 MNHEY and CDR2 SVGAGI come from the germline V gene. The CDR3 has 12 amino acids. In DNA, the CDR3 is TGTGCCAGCAGTTACTACGGGGTCGAGCAGTACTTC. It yields the protein CASSYYGVEQYF.

V and J are TRBV9 and TRBJ2-1; D is possibly TRBD2 (5 bases). The CDR3 covers 13 residues. The germline V gene has CDR1 SGDLS and CDR2 YYNGEE. Trimming left V 2 bases short and J 10 bases short, with 13 bases between. In nucleotides, the CDR3 is TGTGCCAGCAGCGTCTCTAGCTCGGAGGAGCAGTTCTTC. Encoded protein: CASSVSSSEEQFF.

V and J are TRBV7-8 and TRBJ1-5; D uncertain. This CDR3 has 14 amino acids. Trimming left V 0 bases short and J 5 bases short, with 8 bases between. CDR1 is SGHVS, CDR2 FQNEAQ, per germline. The CDR3 region has the DNA TGTGCCAGCAGCTTAGCCGGGGAGCATCAGCCCCAGCATTTT. Translated: CASSLAGEHQPQHF. Filled out from reference TRBV7-8 and TRBJ1-5, the complete variable domain reads GAGVSQSPRYKVAKRGQDVALRCDPISGHVSLFWYQQALGQGPEFLTYFQNEAQLDKSGLPSDRFFAERPEGSVSTLKIQRTQQEDSAVYLCASSLAGEHQPQHFGDGTRLSIL.

This clone was seen a few times. The chain links TRBV27 to TRBJ2-6; 10 nucleotides match TRBD1. Germline CDR1 reads MNHEY; CDR2 reads SMNVEV (reference sequence). Trimming took 8 bases from V and 0 from J; bases not matched to a gene: 13. The CDR3 has 19 amino acids. The chain's CDR3 is CASLTFSGQGPSGANVLTF. The CDR3 DNA reads TGTGCCAGCCTAACCTTTTCGGGACAGGGGCCCTCTGGGGCCAACGTCCTGACTTTC.

The rearrangement joins TRBV28 to TRBJ2-3; D perhaps matches TRBD2 (6 bases). Germline V CDR1 and CDR2: MDHEN, SYDVKM. The CDR3 sequence is 16 residues long. V was shortened by 5 bases and J by 5 bases, with 20 bases between the two germline ends. CDR3 in amino acids: CASSTTGLDGIDTQYF. The CDR3 DNA reads TGTGCCAGCAGTACCACGGGACTCGATGGGATAGATACGCAGTATTTT.

Here the CDR3 reads CASSLTGGSNQPQHF. The CDR3 bases are TGTGCCAGCAGTTTAACAGGGGGTAGCAATCAGCCCCAGCATTTT. The V and J genes are TRBV27 and TRBJ1-5; TRBD1 agrees at 8 bases. This CDR3 comprises 15 residues. The germline V gene has CDR1 MNHEY and CDR2 SMNVEV (reference sequence). The ends lost 2 bases at V and 0 bases at J; junction bases unmatched: 0.

This chain uses TRBV29-1 with TRBJ1-5; D remains unclear. Germline values: CDR1 SQVTM, CDR2 ANQGSEA. The CDR3 runs to 13 residues. Trimming removed 4 bases from V and 1 base from J, with 8 bases in between. CDR3 amino acids: CSVAFQSNQPQHF. The DNA of the CDR3 is TGCAGCGTTGCGTTCCAGAGCAATCAGCCCCAGCATTTT.

This rearrangement joins TRBV5-1 to TRBJ2-3, with TRBD1 matching 7 bases. J was trimmed by 3 bases and V by 0 bases; bases with no gene match: 7. The germline CDR1 and CDR2 sequences are SGHRS and YFSETQ. The CDR3 is 16 residues long. The DNA of the CDR3 is TGCGCCAGCAGCTTGGCTGAGGGGGCTGGGACAGATACGCAGTATTTT. Protein sequence: CASSLAEGAGTDTQYF.

The rearrangement joins TRBV29-1 to TRBJ1-2; TRBD1 agrees at 9 bases. Trimming cost V 0 bases and J 2 bases; bases outside gene matches: 4. This CDR3 comprises 15 residues. CDR1 SQVTM and CDR2 ANQGSEA come from the germline V gene. This CDR3 is CSVEDIGQGNYGYTF. CDR3 nucleotides: TGCAGCGTTGAAGATATCGGACAGGGGAACTATGGCTACACCTTC.

The chain joins TRBV7-9 to TRBJ2-3; 7 bases map to TRBD1. There are 15 residues in the CDR3. V was pared by 7 bases and J by 3 bases, with 10 bases of the junction left unmatched. Per germline, CDR1 SEHNR and CDR2 FQNEAQ (reference sequence). CDR3 region: CASTVTGALTDTQYF. In DNA form, the CDR3 reads TGTGCCAGCACCGTCACAGGGGCGTTGACAGATACGCAGTATTTT.